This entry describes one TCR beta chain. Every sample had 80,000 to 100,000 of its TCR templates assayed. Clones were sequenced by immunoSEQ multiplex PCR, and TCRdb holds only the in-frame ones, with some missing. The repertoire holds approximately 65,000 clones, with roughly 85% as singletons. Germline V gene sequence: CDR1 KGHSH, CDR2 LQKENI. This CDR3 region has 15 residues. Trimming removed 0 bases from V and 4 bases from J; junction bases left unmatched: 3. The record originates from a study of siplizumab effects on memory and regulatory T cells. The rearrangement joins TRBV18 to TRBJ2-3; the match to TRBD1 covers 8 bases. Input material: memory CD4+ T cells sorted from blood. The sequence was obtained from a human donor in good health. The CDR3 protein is CASSPPGRGPDTQYF. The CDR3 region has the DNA TGTGCCAGCTCACCACCGGGCAGGGGGCCAGATACGCAGTATTTT.